These 2 T cell receptor beta chains originate from one sample sequenced in a study of post-analysis software for immune sequencing data. Overall study results and limits: When patients were compared with controls, a handful of TRBV segments were more frequent, TRBV5-6, TRBV5-1 and TRBV20-1 among them.

These receptors lack a known antigen. Prepared TCR beta cDNA libraries contained unique molecular identifiers. One entry per CDR3 protein, called by TCRdb with MiXCR from the PCR reads. The table records about 500,000 distinct CDR3 sequences, nearly 45% of them present only once. Sequenced input: blood. Receptors originate from a girl aged 5-17 years with multiple sclerosis.

The chain uses TRBV5-6 and TRBJ2-1; 12 positions match TRBD2. CDR1 is SGHDT, CDR2 YYEEEE, per germline. The junction had 14 bases not matched to a gene; V was cut back by 4 bases and J by 3 bases. This CDR3 is built from 19 residues. CDR3 sequence: CASSRGLAGTYPIYNEQFF. The CDR3 DNA follows: TGTGCCAGCAGCCGCGGACTAGCGGGAACCTACCCTATCTACAATGAGCAGTTCTTC.

The CDR3 bases are TGCAGCGTCCTACTCCTCCGGGACAGGCTTTGGAACACTGAAGCTTTCTTT. Protein: CSVLLLRDRLWNTEAFF. The chain employs TRBV29-1 and TRBJ1-1; TRBD1 agrees at 8 bases. Trimming took 6 bases from V and 1 from J; bases not matched to a gene: 16. The CDR3 covers 17 residues. In germline, CDR1 is SQVTM, CDR2 ANQGSEA.